This TCR beta chain came from a study of T cell changes during pregnancy in multiple sclerosis. V shed 0 bases and J shed 2 bases, with 9 bases lying between them. Germline V CDR1 and CDR2: SGHNT, YYREEE (reference sequence). The CDR3 is 14 amino acids. The method was immunoSEQ multiplex PCR; TCRdb's version includes in-frame clones alone and lacks a portion of them. The sample consists of about 44,000 clones, about nine tenths of them appearing once. This chain joins TRBV5-4 and TRBJ2-7; D possibly corresponds to TRBD2 (6 bases). The source material was CD4+ T cells from peripheral blood mononuclear cells, sampled in the first trimester of pregnancy. The TCR comes from a female donor with multiple sclerosis, enrolled in a pregnancy study. CDR3 sequence: CASSLGTKTYEQYF. The CDR3 DNA reads TGTGCCAGCAGCTTGGGGACTAAAACCTACGAGCAGTACTTC.